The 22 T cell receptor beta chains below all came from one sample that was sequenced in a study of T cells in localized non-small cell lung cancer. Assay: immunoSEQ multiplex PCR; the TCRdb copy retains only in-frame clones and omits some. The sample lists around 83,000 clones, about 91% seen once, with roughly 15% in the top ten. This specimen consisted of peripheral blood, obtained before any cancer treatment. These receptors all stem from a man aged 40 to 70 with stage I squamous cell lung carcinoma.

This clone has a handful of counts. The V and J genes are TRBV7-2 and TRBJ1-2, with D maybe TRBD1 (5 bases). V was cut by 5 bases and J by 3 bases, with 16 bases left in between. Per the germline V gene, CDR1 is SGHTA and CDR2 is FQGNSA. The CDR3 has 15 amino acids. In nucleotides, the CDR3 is TGTGCCAGCAGCGGCTCGGGGACGGACTACTATGGCTACACCTTC. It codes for CASSGSGTDYYGYTF.

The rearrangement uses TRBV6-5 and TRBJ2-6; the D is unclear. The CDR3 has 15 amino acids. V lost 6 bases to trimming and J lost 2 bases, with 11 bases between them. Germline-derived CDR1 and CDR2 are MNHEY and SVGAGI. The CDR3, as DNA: TGTGCCAGCAGGATGCAGGCGGCTGGGGCCAACGTCCTGACTTTC. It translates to CASRMQAAGANVLTF.

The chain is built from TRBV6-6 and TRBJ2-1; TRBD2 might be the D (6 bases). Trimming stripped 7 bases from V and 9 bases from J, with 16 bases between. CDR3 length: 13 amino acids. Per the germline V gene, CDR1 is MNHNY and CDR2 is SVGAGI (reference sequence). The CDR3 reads CASTQDPRGEQFF. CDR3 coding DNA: TGTGCCAGCACTCAAGATCCGCGGGGTGAGCAGTTCTTC.

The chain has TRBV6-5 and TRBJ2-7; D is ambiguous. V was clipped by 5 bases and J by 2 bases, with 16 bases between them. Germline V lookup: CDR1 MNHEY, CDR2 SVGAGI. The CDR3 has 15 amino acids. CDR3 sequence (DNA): TGTGCCAGCAGTCCCCTTGGTAAGGGAACCTACGAGCAGTACTTC. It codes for CASSPLGKGTYEQYF.

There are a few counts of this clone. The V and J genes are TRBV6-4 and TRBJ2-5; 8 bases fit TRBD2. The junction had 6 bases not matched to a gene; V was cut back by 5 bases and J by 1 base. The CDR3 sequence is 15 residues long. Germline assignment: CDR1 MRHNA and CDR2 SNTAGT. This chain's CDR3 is CASSINAGGQETQYF. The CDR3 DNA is TGTGCCAGCAGTATAAATGCGGGGGGCCAAGAGACCCAGTACTTC.

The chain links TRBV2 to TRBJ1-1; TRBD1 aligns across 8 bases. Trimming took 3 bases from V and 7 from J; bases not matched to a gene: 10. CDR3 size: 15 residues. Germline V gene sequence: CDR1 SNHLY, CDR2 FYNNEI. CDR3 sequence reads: CASSEQGAQVYEAFF. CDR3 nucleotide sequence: TGTGCCAGCAGTGAGCAGGGGGCGCAGGTTTATGAAGCTTTCTTT.

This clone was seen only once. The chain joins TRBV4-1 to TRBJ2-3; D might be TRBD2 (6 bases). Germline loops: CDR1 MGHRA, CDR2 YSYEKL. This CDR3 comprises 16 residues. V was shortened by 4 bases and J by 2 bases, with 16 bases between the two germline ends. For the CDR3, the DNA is TGCGCCAGCAGCCCGGAGACTAGGCCCCCCACAGATACGCAGTATTTT. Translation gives CASSPETRPPTDTQYF.

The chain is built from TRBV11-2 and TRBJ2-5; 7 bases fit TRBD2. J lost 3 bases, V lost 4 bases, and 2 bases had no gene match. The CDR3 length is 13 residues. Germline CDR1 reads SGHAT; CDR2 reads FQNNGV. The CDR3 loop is CASSSGTKETQYF. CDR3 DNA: TGTGCCAGCAGCTCCGGGACTAAAGAGACCCAGTACTTC.

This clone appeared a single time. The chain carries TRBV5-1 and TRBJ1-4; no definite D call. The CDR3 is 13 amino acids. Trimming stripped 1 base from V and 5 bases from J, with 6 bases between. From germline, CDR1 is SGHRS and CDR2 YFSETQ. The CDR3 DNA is TGCGCCAGCAGCTTGCAAGGGAATGAAAAACTGTTTTTT. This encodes CASSLQGNEKLFF.

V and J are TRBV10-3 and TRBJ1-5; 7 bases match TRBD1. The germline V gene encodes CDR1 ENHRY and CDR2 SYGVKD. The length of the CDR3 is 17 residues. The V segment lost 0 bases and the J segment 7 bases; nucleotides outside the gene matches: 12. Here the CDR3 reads CAISESEKGGSGQPQHF. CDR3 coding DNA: TGTGCCATCAGTGAGTCGGAAAAAGGGGGCTCGGGGCAGCCCCAGCATTTT.

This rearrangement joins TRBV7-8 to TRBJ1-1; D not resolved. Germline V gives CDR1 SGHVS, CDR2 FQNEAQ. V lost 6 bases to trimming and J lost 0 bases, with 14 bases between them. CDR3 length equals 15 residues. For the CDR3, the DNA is TGTGCCAGCAGTTCACTGGGAGACATGAACACTGAAGCTTTCTTT. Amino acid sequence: CASSSLGDMNTEAFF.

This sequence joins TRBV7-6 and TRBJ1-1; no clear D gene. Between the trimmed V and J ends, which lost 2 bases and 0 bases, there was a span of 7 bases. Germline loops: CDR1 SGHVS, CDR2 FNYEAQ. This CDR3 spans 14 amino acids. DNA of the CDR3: TGTGCCAGCAGCTTACAAATTTTGAACACTGAAGCTTTCTTT. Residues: CASSLQILNTEAFF.

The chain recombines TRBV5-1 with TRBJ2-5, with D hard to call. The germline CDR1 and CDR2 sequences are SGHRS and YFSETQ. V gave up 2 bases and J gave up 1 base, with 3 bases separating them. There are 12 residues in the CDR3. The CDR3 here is CASSFGQETQYF. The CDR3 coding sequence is TGCGCCAGCAGCTTTGGCCAAGAGACCCAGTACTTC.

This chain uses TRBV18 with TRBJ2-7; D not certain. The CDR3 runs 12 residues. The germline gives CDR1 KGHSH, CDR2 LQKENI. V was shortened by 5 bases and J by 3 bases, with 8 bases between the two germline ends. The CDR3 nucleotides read TGTGCCAGCTCAGGGGTCCGCTACGAGCAGTACTTC. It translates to CASSGVRYEQYF. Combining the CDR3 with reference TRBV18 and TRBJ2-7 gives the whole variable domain NAGVMQNPRHLVRRRGQEARLRCSPMKGHSHVYWYRQLPEEGLKFMVYLQKENIIDESGMPKERFSAEFPKEGPSILRIQQVVRGDSAAYFCASSGVRYEQYFGPGTRLTVT.

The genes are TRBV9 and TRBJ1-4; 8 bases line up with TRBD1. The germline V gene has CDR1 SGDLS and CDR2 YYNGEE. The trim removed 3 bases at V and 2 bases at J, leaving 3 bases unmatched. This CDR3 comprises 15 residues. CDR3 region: CASSGQGLTNEKLFF. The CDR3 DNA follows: TGTGCCAGCAGCGGACAGGGGCTCACTAATGAAAAACTGTTTTTT.

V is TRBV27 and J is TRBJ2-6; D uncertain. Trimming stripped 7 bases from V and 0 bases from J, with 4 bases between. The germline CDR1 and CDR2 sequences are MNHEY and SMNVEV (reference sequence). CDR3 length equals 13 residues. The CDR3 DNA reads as TGTGCCAGCATAGGCTCTGGGGCCAACGTCCTGACTTTC. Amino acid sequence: CASIGSGANVLTF.

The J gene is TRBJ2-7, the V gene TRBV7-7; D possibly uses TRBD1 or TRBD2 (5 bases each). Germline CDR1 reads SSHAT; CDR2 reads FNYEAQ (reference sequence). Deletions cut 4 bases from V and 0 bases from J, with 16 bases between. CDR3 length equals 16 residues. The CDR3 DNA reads TGTGCCAGCAGCTCAACTTCCGGGACCGACTCCTACGAGCAGTACTTC. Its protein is CASSSTSGTDSYEQYF.

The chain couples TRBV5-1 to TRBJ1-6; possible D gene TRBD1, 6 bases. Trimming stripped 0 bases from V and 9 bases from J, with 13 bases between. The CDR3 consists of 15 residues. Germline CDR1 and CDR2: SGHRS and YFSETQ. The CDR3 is CASSLGTGSFSPLHF. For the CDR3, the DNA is TGCGCCAGCAGCTTGGGTACAGGGAGCTTTTCACCCCTCCACTTT.

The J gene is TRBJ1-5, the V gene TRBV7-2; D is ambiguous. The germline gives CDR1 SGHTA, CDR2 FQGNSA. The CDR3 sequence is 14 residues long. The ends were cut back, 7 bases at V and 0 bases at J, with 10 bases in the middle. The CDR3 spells CASTDTNSNQPQHF. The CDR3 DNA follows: TGTGCCAGCACCGACACAAATAGCAATCAGCCCCAGCATTTT. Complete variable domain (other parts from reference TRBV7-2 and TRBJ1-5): GAGVSQSPSNKVTEKGKDVELRCDPISGHTALYWYRQSLGQGLEFLIYFQGNSAPDKSGLPSDRFSAERTGGSVSTLTIQRTQQEDSAVYLCASTDTNSNQPQHFGDGTRLSIL.

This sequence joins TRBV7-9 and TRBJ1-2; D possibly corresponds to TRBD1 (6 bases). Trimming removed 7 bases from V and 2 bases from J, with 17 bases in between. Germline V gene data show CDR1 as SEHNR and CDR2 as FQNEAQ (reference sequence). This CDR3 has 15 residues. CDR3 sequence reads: CASTPPDRRNYGYTF. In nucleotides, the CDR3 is TGTGCCAGCACCCCTCCCGACAGGAGAAACTATGGCTACACCTTC.

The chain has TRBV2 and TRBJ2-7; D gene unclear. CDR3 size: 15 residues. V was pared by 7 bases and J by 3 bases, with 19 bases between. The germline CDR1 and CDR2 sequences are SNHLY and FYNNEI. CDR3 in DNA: TGTGCCAGCACCGTGAGGTACCAATCCAGCTACGAGCAGTACTTC. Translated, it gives CASTVRYQSSYEQYF.

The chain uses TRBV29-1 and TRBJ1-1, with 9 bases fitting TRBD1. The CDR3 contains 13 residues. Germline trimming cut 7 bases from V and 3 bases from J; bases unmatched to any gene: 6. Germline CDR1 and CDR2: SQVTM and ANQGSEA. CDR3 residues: CSGRTGEYTEAFF. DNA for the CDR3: TGCAGCGGCCGGACAGGGGAGTACACTGAAGCTTTCTTT.